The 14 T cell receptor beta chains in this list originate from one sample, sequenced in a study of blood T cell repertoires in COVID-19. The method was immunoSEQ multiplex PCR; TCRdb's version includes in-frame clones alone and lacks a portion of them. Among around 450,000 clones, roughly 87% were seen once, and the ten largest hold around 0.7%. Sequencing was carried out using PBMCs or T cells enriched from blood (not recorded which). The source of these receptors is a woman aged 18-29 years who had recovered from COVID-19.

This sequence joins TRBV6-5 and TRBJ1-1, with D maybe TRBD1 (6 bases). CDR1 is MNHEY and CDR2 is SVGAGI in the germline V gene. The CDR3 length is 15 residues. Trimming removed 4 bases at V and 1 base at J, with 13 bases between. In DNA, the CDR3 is TGTGCCAGCAGTTTCCTCGGACAGCCGAACACTGAAGCTTTCTTT. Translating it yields CASSFLGQPNTEAFF.

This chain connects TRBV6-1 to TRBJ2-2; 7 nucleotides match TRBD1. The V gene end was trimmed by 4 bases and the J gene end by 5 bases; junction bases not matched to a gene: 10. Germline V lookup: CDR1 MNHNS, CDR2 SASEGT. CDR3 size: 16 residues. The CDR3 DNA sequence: TGTGCCAGCAGTGTTCCAAGGGGGCTGGGAACCGGGGAGCTGTTTTTT. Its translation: CASSVPRGLGTGELFF.

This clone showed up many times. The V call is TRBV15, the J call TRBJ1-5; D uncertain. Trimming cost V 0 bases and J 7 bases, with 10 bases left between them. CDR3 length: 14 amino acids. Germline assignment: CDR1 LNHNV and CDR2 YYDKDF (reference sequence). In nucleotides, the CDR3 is TGTGCCACCAGCAGAGATTTAAACGGGCAGCCCCAGCATTTT. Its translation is CATSRDLNGQPQHF.

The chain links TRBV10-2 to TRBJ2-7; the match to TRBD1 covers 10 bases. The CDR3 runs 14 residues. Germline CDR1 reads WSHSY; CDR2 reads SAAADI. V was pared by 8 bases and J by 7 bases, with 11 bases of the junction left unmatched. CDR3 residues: CASGVRQGAREQYF. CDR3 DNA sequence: TGCGCCAGCGGGGTAAGACAGGGGGCGCGGGAGCAGTACTTC.

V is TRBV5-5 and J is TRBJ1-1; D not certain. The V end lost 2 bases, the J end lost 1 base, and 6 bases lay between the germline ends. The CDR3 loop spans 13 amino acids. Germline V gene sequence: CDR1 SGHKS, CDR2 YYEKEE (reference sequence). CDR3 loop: CASSLHPNTEAFF. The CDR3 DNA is TGTGCCAGCAGCTTACACCCGAACACTGAAGCTTTCTTT.

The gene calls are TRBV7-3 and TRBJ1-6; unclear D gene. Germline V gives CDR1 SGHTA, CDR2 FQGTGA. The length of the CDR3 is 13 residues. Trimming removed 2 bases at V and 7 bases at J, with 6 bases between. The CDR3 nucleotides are TGTGCCAGCAGCTTACAATCAAATTCACCCCTCCACTTT. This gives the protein CASSLQSNSPLHF.

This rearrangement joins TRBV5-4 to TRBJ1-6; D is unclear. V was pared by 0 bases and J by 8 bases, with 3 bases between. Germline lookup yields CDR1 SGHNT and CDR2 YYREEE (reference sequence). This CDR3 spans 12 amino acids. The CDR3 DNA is TGTGCCAGCAGCTTGGGGCATTCACCCCTCCACTTT. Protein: CASSLGHSPLHF.

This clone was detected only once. CDR3 DNA: TGTGCCAGTCAGACAGACTATGGCTACACCTTC. Translation: CASQTDYGYTF. The V and J genes are TRBV19 and TRBJ1-2; possible D gene TRBD1, 5 bases. This CDR3 spans 11 amino acids. Trimming took 8 bases from V and 3 from J, leaving 7 bases between them. CDR1 and CDR2 from the germline V gene are LNHDA and SQIVND (reference sequence).

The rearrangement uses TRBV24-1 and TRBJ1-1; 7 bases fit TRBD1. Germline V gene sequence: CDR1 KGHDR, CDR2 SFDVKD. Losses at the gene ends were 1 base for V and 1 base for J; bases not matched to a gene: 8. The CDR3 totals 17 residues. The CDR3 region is CATSDLKAGGKNTEAFF. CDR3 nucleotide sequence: TGTGCCACCAGTGATTTAAAGGCAGGGGGTAAGAACACTGAAGCTTTCTTT.

CDR3 sequence reads: CASSEDRVGQPQHF. CDR3 DNA sequence: TGTGCCAGCAGTGAAGACAGGGTCGGCCAGCCCCAGCATTTT. The chain combines TRBV2 with TRBJ1-5; D may be TRBD1 (6 bases). The germline CDR1 and CDR2 sequences are SNHLY and FYNNEI. The CDR3 consists of 14 residues. V was shortened by 1 base and J by 7 bases, with 11 bases between the two germline ends.

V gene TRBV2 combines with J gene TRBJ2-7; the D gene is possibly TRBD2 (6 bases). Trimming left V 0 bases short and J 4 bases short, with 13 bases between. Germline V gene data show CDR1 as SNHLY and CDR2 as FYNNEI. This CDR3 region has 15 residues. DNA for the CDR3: TGTGCCAGCAGTGAAGCCTTGGAGGGAGCGTACGAGCAGTACTTC. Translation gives CASSEALEGAYEQYF.

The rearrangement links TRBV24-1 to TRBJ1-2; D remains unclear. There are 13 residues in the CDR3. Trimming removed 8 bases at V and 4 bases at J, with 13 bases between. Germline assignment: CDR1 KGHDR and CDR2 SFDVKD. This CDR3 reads CATNSGEGYGYTF. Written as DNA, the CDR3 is TGTGCCACCAATTCCGGAGAAGGCTATGGCTACACCTTC.

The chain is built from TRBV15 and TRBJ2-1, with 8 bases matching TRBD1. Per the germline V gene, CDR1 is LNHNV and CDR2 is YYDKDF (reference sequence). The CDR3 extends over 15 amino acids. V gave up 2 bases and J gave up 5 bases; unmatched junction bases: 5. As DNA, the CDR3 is TGTGCCACCAGCAGATTTCCGGGACAGGACAATGAGCAGTTCTTC. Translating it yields CATSRFPGQDNEQFF. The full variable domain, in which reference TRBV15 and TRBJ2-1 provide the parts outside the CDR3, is DAMVIQNPRYQVTQFGKPVTLSCSQTLNHNVMYWYQQKSSQAPKLLFHYYDKDFNNEADTPDNFQSRRPNTSFCFLDIRSPGLGDTAMYLCATSRFPGQDNEQFFGPGTRLTVL.

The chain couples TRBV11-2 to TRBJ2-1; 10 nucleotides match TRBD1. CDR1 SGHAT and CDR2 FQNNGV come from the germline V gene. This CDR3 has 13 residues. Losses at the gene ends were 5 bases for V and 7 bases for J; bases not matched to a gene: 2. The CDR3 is CASSRDRGNEQFF. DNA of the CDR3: TGTGCCAGCAGCCGGGACAGGGGAAATGAGCAGTTCTTC.